The 27 T cell receptor beta chains below were found in one sample sequenced in a study of T cell responses to AZD1222 COVID-19 vaccine (dated by TCRdb to the early 2020s). The library was obtained by the immunoSEQ multiplex PCR assay. TCRdb re-hosts the immuneACCESS table, in-frame sequences only. Its copies lack some clones; in the studies checked, an unresolved V gene accounts for under half of them, and the cause for the rest is not known. For this sample the table gives about 120,000 clones, of which about 90% were detected only once. The ten largest account for 5% to 5.5% of the sample. Sample time point, as interpreted from the label and publication: baseline before first vaccination. This specimen was peripheral blood, taken on day 0 of AZD1222 vaccination. The receptors here all came from an adult in good health.

V usage is TRBV6-5 and J usage is TRBJ1-1; TRBD1 agrees at 8 bases. Germline values: CDR1 MNHEY, CDR2 SVGAGI. The V segment lost 6 bases and the J segment 6 bases; nucleotides outside the gene matches: 9. This CDR3 is 14 amino acids long. This CDR3 reads CASRGGQVSAEAFF. For the CDR3, the DNA is TGTGCCAGCAGGGGGGGACAGGTGAGCGCTGAAGCTTTCTTT.

V usage is TRBV2 and J usage is TRBJ1-4; D call uncertain. The CDR3 covers 10 residues. Per germline, CDR1 SNHLY and CDR2 FYNNEI. Trimming pared 10 bases from V and 10 bases from J, leaving 10 bases between. For the CDR3, the DNA is TGTGCCATCCTATCAAGAAAACTGTTTTTT. Residues: CAILSRKLFF.

Notes on this clone: In the same sample, other DNA sequences code for this CDR3. This chain connects TRBV4-1 to TRBJ1-2; D ambiguous. Deletions cut 0 bases from V and 4 bases from J, with 3 bases between. The germline V gene has CDR1 MGHRA and CDR2 YSYEKL. This CDR3 contains 12 residues. CDR3 nucleotides: TGCGCCAGCAGCCAAGAGAGCTATGGCTACACCTTC. This sequence encodes CASSQESYGYTF.

The V and J genes are TRBV30 and TRBJ1-1; no firm D call. Trimming shortened V by 7 bases and J by 0 bases, and 6 bases separated the two germline ends. Germline loops: CDR1 GTSNPN, CDR2 SVGIG (reference sequence). The CDR3 is made up of 11 amino acids. CDR3 residues: CAFNMNTEAFF. The DNA of the CDR3 is TGTGCCTTTAACATGAACACTGAAGCTTTCTTT.

The CDR3 spells CSVRLGQNNSPLHF. The CDR3, as DNA: TGCAGCGTTCGGCTCGGGCAGAATAATTCACCCCTCCACTTT. The rearrangement joins TRBV29-1 to TRBJ1-6; no clear D gene. The germline gives CDR1 SQVTM, CDR2 ANQGSEA. Trimming pared 5 bases from V and 5 bases from J, leaving 13 bases between. This CDR3 is built from 14 residues.

The J gene is TRBJ1-1, the V gene TRBV6-5; 7 bases map to TRBD1. The CDR3 covers 14 residues. Per germline, CDR1 MNHEY and CDR2 SVGAGI. J lost 3 bases, V lost 5 bases, and 6 bases had no gene match. CDR3 in amino acids: CASSRQGGDTEAFF. CDR3 bases: TGTGCCAGCAGTCGACAGGGAGGGGACACTGAAGCTTTCTTT.

The chain couples TRBV5-6 to TRBJ1-1, with TRBD1 as a possible D gene (6 bases). V was clipped by 3 bases and J by 0 bases, with 18 bases between them. Germline assignment: CDR1 SGHDT and CDR2 YYEEEE. The CDR3 loop spans 17 amino acids. In DNA form, the CDR3 reads TGTGCCAGCAGCTCCTGGGGGGCCTATGTCCTGAACACTGAAGCTTTCTTT. Translated: CASSSWGAYVLNTEAFF.

This clone was found once. The CDR3 sequence is CASSPLGNTIYF. The CDR3 coding sequence is TGTGCCAGCAGTCCTCTAGGGAACACCATATATTTT. The chain employs TRBV12-3 or TRBV12-4 and TRBJ1-3; D is unresolved. The germline V and J ends were trimmed by 5 bases and 7 bases, with 9 bases remaining between them. CDR3 length equals 12 residues.

Details on this clone: Other nucleotide sequences in the sample specify the same CDR3. The CDR3 DNA reads as TGTGCCAGCAGCGTAGTTGGAGAGACCCAGTACTTC. As protein: CASSVVGETQYF. This chain uses TRBV9 with TRBJ2-5; D is unclear. The germline gives CDR1 SGDLS, CDR2 YYNGEE. The CDR3 length is 12 residues. V dropped 0 bases and J dropped 4 bases, with 4 bases sitting between them.

This sequence joins TRBV6-6 and TRBJ1-2; D perhaps matches TRBD1 (5 bases). Germline lookup yields CDR1 MNHNY and CDR2 SVGAGI (reference sequence). V was clipped by 6 bases and J by 0 bases, with 14 bases between them. The CDR3 has 15 amino acids. CDR3 in amino acids: CASSPGGGANYGYTF. CDR3 DNA: TGTGCCAGCAGCCCTGGGGGTGGAGCTAACTATGGCTACACCTTC.

This clone was observed once. The rearrangement uses TRBV21-1 and TRBJ1-1. TRBV21-1 is reported as a pseudogene. This CDR3 region has 15 residues. This CDR3 reads CASSTNLPEDTEAFF. CDR3 sequence (DNA): TGTGCCAGCAGCACCAATCTACCGGAGGACACTGAAGCTTTCTTT.

V gene TRBV9 combines with J gene TRBJ1-1, with D possibly TRBD1 on 5 matching bases. Germline-derived CDR1 and CDR2 are SGDLS and YYNGEE. Trimming removed 3 bases from V and 6 bases from J, with 24 bases in between. This CDR3 has 17 amino acids. The CDR3 DNA follows: TGTGCCAGCAGCGACGGGAGGCTAATGGGAGGGGTGCCTGAAGCTTTCTTT. This encodes CASSDGRLMGGVPEAFF.

The chain has TRBV27 and TRBJ1-5, with D possibly TRBD1 on 6 matching bases. V lost 5 bases and J lost 8, with 16 bases in between. In germline, CDR1 is MNHEY, CDR2 SMNVEV (reference sequence). CDR3 size: 14 residues. CDR3 nucleotides: TGTGCCAGCAGTCGTCCGGGGGCTGGGGAGCCCCAGCATTTT. The encoded protein is CASSRPGAGEPQHF.

This clone was seen just once. The chain links TRBV29-1 to TRBJ1-5; D is unresolved. Germline V gene data show CDR1 as SQVTM and CDR2 as ANQGSEA. The CDR3 sequence is 13 residues long. V lost 5 bases to trimming and J lost 7 bases, with 15 bases between them. Written as DNA, the CDR3 is TGCAGCGTTCCCGCTAGGGTGGGGCAGCCCCAGCATTTT. This codes for CSVPARVGQPQHF.

The CDR3 is CASSTPGRTYEQYF. Here the CDR3 DNA reads TGTGCCAGTAGTACTCCCGGGAGAACATACGAGCAGTACTTC. The J gene is TRBJ2-7, the V gene TRBV19, with D perhaps TRBD2 (6 bases). CDR1 and CDR2 from the germline V gene are LNHDA and SQIVND (reference sequence). Trimming shortened V by 4 bases and J by 4 bases, and 14 bases separated the two germline ends. This CDR3 is 14 amino acids long.

This chain uses TRBV7-2 with TRBJ1-2; D not resolved. The CDR3 is 15 amino acids. V dropped 1 base and J dropped 6 bases, with 15 bases sitting between them. The V gene's germline CDR1 is SGHTA and CDR2 FQGNSA. Here the CDR3 DNA reads TGTGCCAGCAGCTTAGTTGTATCCCCTAGGCATGGCTACACCTTC. This codes for CASSLVVSPRHGYTF.

The chain combines TRBV3-1 (or the pseudogene TRBV3-2) with TRBJ1-5, with D perhaps TRBD1 (6 bases). Germline V gene sequence: CDR1 LGHDT, CDR2 YNNKEL (reference sequence). CDR3 length: 13 residues. V was trimmed by 6 bases and J by 12 bases, leaving 18 bases between them. This chain's CDR3 is CASSSGDNRVQHF. The CDR3 nucleotides are TGTGCCAGCAGTTCAGGGGACAATAGGGTCCAGCATTTT.

This sequence joins TRBV9 and TRBJ1-3; no reliable D call. CDR1 and CDR2 from the germline V gene are SGDLS and YYNGEE. The CDR3 contains 14 residues. The ends were cut back, 2 bases at V and 0 bases at J, with 6 bases in the middle. CDR3 amino acids: CASSVGNSGNTIYF. The CDR3 DNA follows: TGTGCCAGCAGCGTGGGAAACTCTGGAAACACCATATATTTT.

This sequence joins TRBV12-3 or TRBV12-4 and TRBJ1-2; D call uncertain. Trimming shortened V by 3 bases and J by 8 bases, and 13 bases separated the two germline ends. The CDR3 is made up of 13 amino acids. CDR3 coding DNA: TGTGCCAGCAGTTTCTCGTCGGGAGAGGGCTACACCTTC. Protein product: CASSFSSGEGYTF.

V gene TRBV5-6 combines with J gene TRBJ1-6; D call uncertain. With 3 bases removed from V and 9 bases from J, the gap between germline ends came to 7 bases. Germline V gives CDR1 SGHDT, CDR2 YYEEEE. The CDR3 length is 12 residues. CDR3 nucleotide sequence: TGTGCCAGCAGCTCGGGGAGTTCACCCCTCCACTTT. This gives the protein CASSSGSSPLHF. The variable domain in full, with the rest retrieved from reference TRBV5-6 and TRBJ1-6, is DAGVTQSPTHLIKTRGQQVTLRCSPKSGHDTVSWYQQALGQGPQFIFQYYEEEERQRGNFPDRFSGHQFPNYSSELNVNALLLGDSALYLCASSSGSSPLHFGNGTRLTVT.

The gene calls are TRBV19 and TRBJ2-5; D is ambiguous. Trimming removed 1 base from V and 5 bases from J, with 5 bases in between. This CDR3 has 12 residues. The V gene's germline CDR1 is LNHDA and CDR2 SQIVND (reference sequence). This CDR3 reads CASSIGRETQYF. The CDR3 region has the DNA TGTGCCAGTAGTATAGGTCGGGAGACCCAGTACTTC.

This sequence joins TRBV4-2 and TRBJ2-7; no clear D gene. Trimming removed 5 bases from V and 4 bases from J, with 12 bases in between. CDR1 and CDR2 from the germline V gene are LGHNA and YNFKEQ. The CDR3 is made up of 13 amino acids. The CDR3 loop is CASSVRVGYEQYF. The CDR3 DNA reads as TGTGCCAGCAGCGTTAGAGTCGGGTACGAGCAGTACTTC.

The chain links TRBV3-1 (or the pseudogene TRBV3-2) to TRBJ1-2, with D possibly matching TRBD1 (6 bases). The CDR3 totals 14 residues. Trimming pared 2 bases from V and 4 bases from J, leaving 11 bases between. Germline V gene lookup returns CDR1 LGHDT and CDR2 YNNKEL (reference sequence). The CDR3 loop is CASSQSGDPYGYTF. DNA of the CDR3: TGTGCCAGCAGCCAATCAGGGGATCCCTATGGCTACACCTTC.

The chain carries TRBV6-1 and TRBJ2-7; perhaps TRBD2 as D (5 bases). V shed 2 bases and J shed 5 bases, with 13 bases lying between them. Germline assignment: CDR1 MNHNS and CDR2 SASEGT. This CDR3 comprises 14 residues. The CDR3 here is CASSESRLSHEQYF. As DNA, the CDR3 is TGTGCCAGCAGTGAAAGCCGACTATCTCACGAGCAGTACTTC.

The chain joins TRBV19 to TRBJ1-3; D is undetermined. Trimming cost V 7 bases and J 5 bases, with 6 bases left between them. Germline CDR1 is LNHDA and CDR2 is SQIVND (reference sequence). This CDR3 has 11 residues. CDR3 in amino acids: CASNSRNTIYF. In DNA, the CDR3 is TGTGCCAGTAACTCCCGAAACACCATATATTTT.

The rearrangement joins TRBV15 to TRBJ2-7; the D gene is possibly TRBD2 (7 bases). V was pared by 5 bases and J by 0 bases, with 11 bases between. Germline CDR1 and CDR2: LNHNV and YYDKDF (reference sequence). This CDR3 region has 14 residues. The CDR3 loop is CATSPRGGSYEQYF. CDR3 DNA sequence: TGTGCCACCAGCCCTAGGGGGGGCTCCTACGAGCAGTACTTC.

V and J are TRBV6-5 and TRBJ1-5; D remains ambiguous. Germline V lookup: CDR1 MNHEY, CDR2 SVGAGI. CDR3 length equals 15 residues. V lost 5 bases to trimming and J lost 4 bases, with 15 bases between them. The CDR3 sequence is CASSPRTNRNQPQHF. The CDR3 DNA reads TGTGCCAGCAGTCCCCGGACTAATCGGAATCAGCCCCAGCATTTT.